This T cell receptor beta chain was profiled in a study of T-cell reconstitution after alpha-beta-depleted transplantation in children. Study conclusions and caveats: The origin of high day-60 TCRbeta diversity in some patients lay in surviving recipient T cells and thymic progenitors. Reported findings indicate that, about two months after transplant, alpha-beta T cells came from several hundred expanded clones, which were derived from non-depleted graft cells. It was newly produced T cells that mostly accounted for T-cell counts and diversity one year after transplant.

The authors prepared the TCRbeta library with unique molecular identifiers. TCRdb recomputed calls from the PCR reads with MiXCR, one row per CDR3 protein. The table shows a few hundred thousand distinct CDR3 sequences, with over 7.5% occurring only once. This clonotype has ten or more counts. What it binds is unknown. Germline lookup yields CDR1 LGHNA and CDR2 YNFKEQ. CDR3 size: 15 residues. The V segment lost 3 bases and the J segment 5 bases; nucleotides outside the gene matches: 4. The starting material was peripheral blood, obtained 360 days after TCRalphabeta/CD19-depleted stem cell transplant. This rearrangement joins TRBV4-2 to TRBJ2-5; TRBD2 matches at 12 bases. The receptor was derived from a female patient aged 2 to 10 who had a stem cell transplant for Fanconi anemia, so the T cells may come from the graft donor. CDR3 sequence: CASSQGLAGLETQYF. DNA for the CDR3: TGTGCCAGCAGCCAGGGACTAGCGGGCCTGGAGACCCAGTACTTC.